The clone carrying this TCR beta chain appeared once. Antigen: not known. TCR beta cDNA was reverse-transcribed from around 0.55 ug of total RNA. The reaction used a constant-region primer and ProtoScript II reverse transcriptase. Libraries for TCR beta were built through three nested multiplex PCR rounds, which together made up a slightly modified ARM-PCR procedure. The opening two PCR rounds, around 11 cycles each, paired TRBV1-TRBV30 forward primers with a C-beta reverse primer. TCRdb ran MiXCR on the multiplex PCR reads and lists one entry per CDR3 protein. The table lists about 350,000 distinct CDR3 sequences, approximately 64% of them singletons. This sample is drawn from a study of tumor-infiltrating lymphocytes in primary liver carcinoma. Findings and caveats of the study: Between tumor regions, pairs overlapped more than tumor-adjacent and tumor-blood pairs did. Significantly larger top-250-clone fractions were found in tumors than in blood (p = 0.039). CD4+ and CD8+ repertoires could not be compared in these unsorted bulk samples.

They got blood RNA out of unsorted whole blood and also pulled out germline DNA. No treatment had been given to the patients, who were chronically infected with HBV. The CDR3 totals 18 residues. The germline gives CDR1 SGHRS, CDR2 YFSETQ. After removal of 0 bases from V and 0 bases from J, the junction contained 9 bases not matched to a gene. This clonotype was obtained from a man aged 35 to 55 with primary liver carcinoma and hepatitis B virus infection. The chain combines TRBV5-1 with TRBJ2-7, with 10 bases that match TRBD2. The specimen was peripheral blood. The CDR3: CASSLAVAGGRSSYEQYF. The CDR3 region has the DNA TGCGCCAGCAGCTTGGCGGTAGCGGGAGGCCGTAGCTCCTACGAGCAGTACTTC. Filled out from reference TRBV5-1 and TRBJ2-7, the complete variable domain reads KAGVTQTPRYLIKTRGQQVTLSCSPISGHRSVSWYQQTPGQGLQFLFEYFSETQRNKGNFPGRFSGRQFSNSRSEMNVSTLELGDSALYLCASSLAVAGGRSSYEQYFGPGTRLTVT.